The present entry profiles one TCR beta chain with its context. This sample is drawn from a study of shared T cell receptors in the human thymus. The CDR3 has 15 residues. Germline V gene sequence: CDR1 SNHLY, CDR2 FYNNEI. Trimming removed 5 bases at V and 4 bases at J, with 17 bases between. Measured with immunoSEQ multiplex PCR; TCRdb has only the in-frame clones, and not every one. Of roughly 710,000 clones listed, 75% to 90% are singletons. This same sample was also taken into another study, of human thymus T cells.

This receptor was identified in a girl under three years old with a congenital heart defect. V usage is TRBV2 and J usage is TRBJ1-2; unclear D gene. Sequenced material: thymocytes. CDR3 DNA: TGTGCCAGCAGTCCGCGGGAGCGTACCCTCTATGGCTACACCTTC. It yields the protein CASSPRERTLYGYTF. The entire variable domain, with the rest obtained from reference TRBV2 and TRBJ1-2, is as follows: EPEVTQTPSHQVTQMGQEVILRCVPISNHLYFYWYRQILGQKVEFLVSFYNNEISEKSEIFDDQFSVERPDGSNFTLKIRSTKLEDSAMYFCASSPRERTLYGYTFGSGTRLTVV.